The 17 T cell receptor beta chains listed next were all sequenced from one sample in a study of cytomegalovirus exposure and HLA in healthy donors. The primer mix had 60 Vbeta and 13 Jbeta primers. The repertoire was sequenced with immunoSEQ multiplex PCR; TCRdb's copy has only in-frame clones and lacks some. Among some 180,000 clones listed, 77% were seen once. Sequencing was carried out using PBMCs. The receptors were sampled from a woman between 55 and 75 years old in good health and CMV-seropositive.

This clone was seen a handful of times. The rearrangement joins TRBV20-1 to TRBJ2-3, with D unresolved. Between the trimmed V and J ends, which lost 6 bases and 1 base, there was a span of 5 bases. The CDR3 totals 11 residues. The germline V gene encodes CDR1 DFQATT and CDR2 SNEGSKA (reference sequence). The CDR3 coding sequence is TGCAGTGCGGCGGGCACAGATACGCAGTATTTT. It specifies CSAAGTDTQYF.

This clone was observed a handful of times. The chain is built from TRBV28 and TRBJ2-1; the match to TRBD1 covers 9 bases. The CDR3 runs to 15 residues. With 6 bases clipped from V and 5 bases from J, the junction kept 8 bases outside the gene matches. Per the germline V gene, CDR1 is MDHEN and CDR2 is SYDVKM. CDR3 in amino acids: CASSPTGQGHNEQFF. CDR3 bases: TGTGCCAGCAGCCCCACGGGACAGGGCCACAATGAGCAGTTCTTC. Together with reference TRBV28 and TRBJ2-1, the CDR3 gives the full variable domain: DVKVTQSSRYLVKRTGEKVFLECVQDMDHENMFWYRQDPGLGLRLIYFSYDVKMKEKGDIPEGYSVSREKKERFSLILESASTNQTSMYLCASSPTGQGHNEQFFGPGTRLTVL.

The CDR3 spells CASSQDITRQIYGYTF. CDR3 DNA: TGCGCCAGCAGCCAAGATATAACGCGACAGATCTATGGCTACACCTTC. V and J are TRBV4-3 and TRBJ1-2, with D possibly matching TRBD1 (5 bases). Trimming cost V 0 bases and J 4 bases, with 15 bases left between them. CDR3 length: 16 amino acids. Germline V gene data show CDR1 as LGHNA and CDR2 as YSLEER.

The chain uses TRBV30 and TRBJ2-1, with TRBD1 identical over 10 bases. This CDR3 is 14 amino acids long. The V and J ends lost 3 bases and 7 bases, in that order; junction bases with no gene match: 6. From germline, CDR1 is GTSNPN and CDR2 SVGIG (reference sequence). CDR3 DNA sequence: TGTGCCTGGAGCGTAGACAGGGGGCGAAATGAGCAGTTCTTC. This codes for CAWSVDRGRNEQFF.

This clone was observed a handful of times. The J gene is TRBJ1-1, the V gene TRBV19; no reliable D call. Trimming shortened V by 5 bases and J by 1 base, and 14 bases separated the two germline ends. The germline CDR1 and CDR2 sequences are LNHDA and SQIVND (reference sequence). The CDR3 sequence is 15 residues long. CDR3 nucleotides: TGTGCCAGTAGTCCCCGGGGAGGTGGGAACACTGAAGCTTTCTTT. It is translated as CASSPRGGGNTEAFF.

The chain carries TRBV4-3 and TRBJ2-5; 10 bases fit TRBD1. J was trimmed by 5 bases and V by 1 base; bases with no gene match: 10. The CDR3 has 17 amino acids. Germline V gene sequence: CDR1 LGHNA, CDR2 YSLEER. The CDR3 protein is CASSQARTGTGVETQYF. In nucleotides, the CDR3 is TGCGCCAGCAGCCAAGCAAGAACCGGGACAGGGGTGGAGACCCAGTACTTC.

This clone occurred a few times. This chain uses TRBV28 with TRBJ2-7, with TRBD1 matching over 9 bases. Trimming at V came to 7 bases and at J to 1 base, leaving 8 bases not matched to a gene. The CDR3 totals 15 residues. In germline, CDR1 is MDHEN, CDR2 SYDVKM. The CDR3 nucleotides read TGTGCCAGCATTACGGACAGGGGCTCTTCCTACGAGCAGTACTTC. This translates into CASITDRGSSYEQYF.

The table lists this clone with a few counts. The genes are TRBV7-3 and TRBJ1-3, with D unclear. The V gene's germline CDR1 is SGHTA and CDR2 FQGTGA. The CDR3 has 15 residues. The V end lost 5 bases, the J end lost 0 bases, and 11 bases lay between the germline ends. The CDR3 nucleotides read TGTGCCAGCAGCCCTGGTCGGAGCTCTGGAAACACCATATATTTT. This gives the protein CASSPGRSSGNTIYF.

This clone was seen only a few times. The CDR3 coding sequence is TGTGCCAGCAGACAGACACGGAGGACCTACGAGCAGTACTTC. Amino acid sequence: CASRQTRRTYEQYF. The chain links TRBV6-1 to TRBJ2-7; possibly TRBD2 for D (5 bases). The germline V gene has CDR1 MNHNS and CDR2 SASEGT. CDR3 length: 14 residues. V lost 6 bases and J 2 bases, leaving 14 bases between the germline ends.

The chain combines TRBV27 with TRBJ1-6; no clear D gene. Trimming took 8 bases from V and 11 from J, leaving 19 bases between them. Germline assignment: CDR1 MNHEY and CDR2 SMNVEV (reference sequence). The CDR3 is 14 amino acids. CDR3 amino acids: CASGSRTPGAPLHF. The CDR3 nucleotides read TGTGCCAGCGGTTCTCGGACCCCCGGGGCACCCCTCCACTTT.

The chain joins TRBV5-1 to TRBJ2-4, with TRBD1 matching over 8 bases. In germline, CDR1 is SGHRS, CDR2 YFSETQ. J gave up 1 base and V 3 bases, and 9 bases lay outside the gene matches. CDR3 length equals 17 residues. The DNA of the CDR3 is TGCGCCAGCAGCTCCACGTGGACAGGGAAGGCCAAAAACATTCAGTACTTC. Translated, it gives CASSSTWTGKAKNIQYF.

CDR3: CASSITGGDETQYF. The DNA of the CDR3 is TGTGCCAGTAGTATTACAGGGGGAGATGAGACCCAGTACTTC. The V call is TRBV19, the J call TRBJ2-5; 8 bases line up with TRBD1. The CDR3 length is 14 residues. In germline, CDR1 is LNHDA, CDR2 SQIVND (reference sequence). The V gene end was trimmed by 3 bases and the J gene end by 5 bases; junction bases not matched to a gene: 5.

The V gene is TRBV5-1, the J gene TRBJ2-2; 9 nucleotides align to TRBD2. The CDR3 runs 16 residues. The ends lost 4 bases at V and 0 bases at J; junction bases unmatched: 4. Germline-derived CDR1 and CDR2 are SGHRS and YFSETQ. The CDR3 spells CASSGRLAANTGELFF. The CDR3 bases are TGCGCCAGCAGCGGACGACTAGCGGCGAACACCGGGGAGCTGTTTTTT.

The rearrangement uses TRBV28 and TRBJ1-2, with D tentatively TRBD1 (6 bases). Trimming left V 9 bases short and J 6 bases short, with 11 bases between. The germline CDR1 and CDR2 sequences are MDHEN and SYDVKM. CDR3 size: 11 residues. CDR3: CARKGDDGYTF. Written as DNA, the CDR3 is TGTGCCAGGAAGGGGGATGATGGCTACACCTTC.

This chain joins TRBV6-1 and TRBJ2-5; 8 nucleotides match TRBD1. Germline lookup yields CDR1 MNHNS and CDR2 SASEGT. The V segment lost 4 bases and the J segment 5 bases; nucleotides outside the gene matches: 0. The CDR3 is 12 residues long. The CDR3 DNA sequence: TGTGCCAGCAGTGGACAGGGGGAGACCCAGTACTTC. Its translation is CASSGQGETQYF.

The chain uses TRBV29-1 and TRBJ2-7; no reliable D call. Trimming took 7 bases from V and 2 from J, leaving 9 bases between them. Germline values: CDR1 SQVTM, CDR2 ANQGSEA. The CDR3 contains 11 residues. This CDR3 reads CSARAPYEQYF. In DNA form, the CDR3 reads TGCAGCGCAAGAGCCCCCTACGAGCAGTACTTC.

V is TRBV18 and J is TRBJ1-1, with D possibly matching TRBD1 (6 bases). The CDR3 extends over 17 amino acids. The germline gives CDR1 KGHSH, CDR2 LQKENI. V was cut by 3 bases and J by 0 bases, with 17 bases left in between. CDR3 bases: TGTGCCAGCTCACCGAGGACAGAACCCGCCCTGAACACTGAAGCTTTCTTT. Its translation: CASSPRTEPALNTEAFF.